These 32 T cell receptor beta chains were all obtained from the same sample, sequenced in a study of response to subunit inactivated influenza vaccine (dated by TCRdb to 2016 to 2019). The method behind the library was RT-PCR. The sample was run on an Illumina HiSeq 2500. Using fastp at Q25 and MiXCR, TCRdb reprocessed the public reads and kept productive beta chains. Entries are consolidated by CDR3 protein sequence, retaining the most common genes and DNA. The sample includes fewer than 650,000 distinct CDR3 sequences, with over 10% observed a single time. Of the sample, around 13% falls within the top ten clones. The time point label for this specimen denotes: 45 to 55 days after influenza vaccine administration. The sample in question was PBMCs from blood, obtained roughly 6 weeks after vaccination. Receptors originate from a man in his fifties who received an inactivated influenza vaccine. Donor details come from another sample of the same person, matched by shared clones.

This clonotype was picked up many times. The chain joins TRBV29-1 to TRBJ2-1; no definite D call. Trimming stripped 2 bases from V and 0 bases from J, with 2 bases between. This CDR3 is 12 amino acids long. CDR1 and CDR2 from the germline V gene are SQVTM and ANQGSEA. This CDR3 reads CSVESSYNEQFF. DNA for the CDR3: TGCAGCGTTGAAAGCTCCTACAATGAGCAGTTCTTC.

The rearrangement uses TRBV12-5 and TRBJ2-1, with 8 bases identical to TRBD2. Per the germline V gene, CDR1 is LGHNT and CDR2 is FRNRAP. This CDR3 comprises 15 residues. J was trimmed by 3 bases and V by 6 bases; bases with no gene match: 7. The CDR3 sequence is CASGQRGGSYNEQFF. As DNA, the CDR3 is TGTGCTAGTGGGCAACGGGGGGGCAGCTACAATGAGCAGTTCTTC.

This clonotype was seen a few times. The chain couples TRBV20-1 to TRBJ2-3; D not resolved. The V end lost 1 base, the J end lost 4 bases, and 9 bases lay between the germline ends. The CDR3 sequence is 13 residues long. Germline V gives CDR1 DFQATT, CDR2 SNEGSKA (reference sequence). The CDR3 region is CSARGSGPDTQYF. The CDR3 DNA is TGCAGTGCTAGAGGGTCTGGGCCAGATACGCAGTATTTT.

This sequence joins TRBV7-2 and TRBJ2-3; D not certain. Looked up from germline, CDR1 is SGHTA and CDR2 is FQGNSA. The CDR3 consists of 15 residues. The V gene lost 2 bases and the J gene lost 2 bases, with 11 bases spanning the gap. The CDR3 loop reads CASSLRWGTTDTQYF. The CDR3 nucleotides are TGTGCCAGCAGCTTAAGGTGGGGAACCACAGATACGCAGTATTTT.

Ten or more counts support this clonotype. The chain joins TRBV7-2 to TRBJ2-5; 10 bases align to TRBD2. This CDR3 contains 15 residues. Germline-derived CDR1 and CDR2 are SGHTA and FQGNSA. J gave up 4 bases and V 2 bases, and 4 bases lay outside the gene matches. CDR3 residues: CASSLSSGRRETQYF. CDR3 nucleotides: TGTGCCAGCAGCTTAAGTAGCGGGAGGAGAGAGACCCAGTACTTC. Full variable domain (outside the CDR3, taken from reference TRBV7-2 and TRBJ2-5): GAGVSQSPSNKVTEKGKDVELRCDPISGHTALYWYRQSLGQGLEFLIYFQGNSAPDKSGLPSDRFSAERTGGSVSTLTIQRTQQEDSAVYLCASSLSSGRRETQYFGPGTRLLVL.

This clonotype was detected only a few times. The V call is TRBV7-2, the J call TRBJ1-2; D unresolved. From germline, CDR1 is SGHTA and CDR2 FQGNSA. V was clipped by 1 base and J by 0 bases, with 9 bases between them. The length of the CDR3 is 15 residues. CDR3 DNA sequence: TGTGCCAGCAGCTTAGAGGGCAGCACTAACTATGGCTACACCTTC. Residues: CASSLEGSTNYGYTF.

This clonotype turned up a few times. The chain links TRBV6-5 to TRBJ2-3, with a weak D call TRBD2 (6 bases). CDR1 MNHEY and CDR2 SVGAGI come from the germline V gene. This CDR3 has 15 amino acids. Trimming took off 0 bases at V and 6 bases at J, with 13 bases between the two ends. The CDR3 DNA is TGTGCCAGCAGTTACTCGGGAGGAGGGGCGGATACGCAGTATTTT. This gives the protein CASSYSGGGADTQYF.

This chain links TRBV7-8 with TRBJ1-1; no clear D. V lost 5 bases and J lost 0, with 16 bases in between. CDR1 is SGHVS and CDR2 is FQNEAQ in the germline V gene. CDR3 size: 16 residues. The CDR3 DNA follows: TGTGCCAGCAGCGGGCCTTACGGACGCCTGAACACTGAAGCTTTCTTT. It codes for CASSGPYGRLNTEAFF.

This clonotype was counted only a few times. The chain joins TRBV28 to TRBJ2-1; possible D gene TRBD2, 7 bases. Between the trimmed V and J ends, which lost 3 bases and 2 bases, there was a span of 14 bases. The CDR3 is made up of 16 amino acids. Looked up from germline, CDR1 is MDHEN and CDR2 is SYDVKM. CDR3 loop: CASSFLGGGAYNEQFF. In DNA, the CDR3 is TGTGCCAGCAGTTTCCTAGGGGGAGGGGCCTACAATGAGCAGTTCTTC.

This clonotype has a count of ten or more. The chain carries TRBV18 and TRBJ2-7, with D possibly matching TRBD1 (5 bases). Trimming removed 3 bases from V and 5 bases from J, with 8 bases in between. Germline V lookup: CDR1 KGHSH, CDR2 LQKENI. The CDR3 is 12 amino acids. The CDR3 loop is CASSPPGNEQYF. For the CDR3, the DNA is TGTGCCAGCTCACCGCCAGGGAACGAGCAGTACTTC.

V is TRBV28 and J is TRBJ2-1; no reliable D call. The V and J ends lost 6 bases and 0 bases respectively, with 12 bases between them. This CDR3 contains 15 residues. Per germline, CDR1 MDHEN and CDR2 SYDVKM. CDR3: CASRITDLSYNEQFF. For the CDR3, the DNA is TGTGCCAGCAGGATAACAGACCTCTCCTACAATGAGCAGTTCTTC.

This clonotype has at least ten counts. The chain joins TRBV29-1 to TRBJ2-1, with TRBD1 matching 7 bases. CDR3 length equals 13 residues. The V segment lost 6 bases and the J segment 9 bases; nucleotides outside the gene matches: 11. Per germline, CDR1 SQVTM and CDR2 ANQGSEA. In DNA, the CDR3 is TGCAGCGTGGCGACAGGGTCCAATGGTGAGCAGTTCTTC. This sequence encodes CSVATGSNGEQFF.

V and J are TRBV9 and TRBJ1-6, with D possibly matching TRBD1 (5 bases). CDR3 size: 14 residues. V was cut by 0 bases and J by 7 bases, with 8 bases left in between. Germline CDR1 reads SGDLS; CDR2 reads YYNGEE. The DNA for the CDR3 is TGTGCCAGCAGCGTAGCTTGGGGCAATTCACCCCTCCACTTT. Translated, it gives CASSVAWGNSPLHF.

This clonotype came up a few times. The chain employs TRBV7-9 and TRBJ2-5; a possible D gene is TRBD1 (5 bases). The germline V gene has CDR1 SEHNR and CDR2 FQNEAQ (reference sequence). The CDR3 spans 12 residues. Trimming cost V 1 base and J 12 bases, with 12 bases left between them. This CDR3 reads CASSLDSGAEYF. The DNA for the CDR3 is TGTGCCAGCAGCTTAGATTCTGGGGCGGAGTACTTC.

This clonotype has just a few counts. V and J are TRBV20-1 and TRBJ2-3, with 8 bases that match TRBD1. Looked up from germline, CDR1 is DFQATT and CDR2 is SNEGSKA (reference sequence). J was trimmed by 4 bases and V by 5 bases; bases with no gene match: 11. CDR3 length: 15 residues. The CDR3 coding sequence is TGCAGTGCTGCACGCAGGGGGCTTGCGGCAGATACGCAGTATTTT. Translated: CSAARRGLAADTQYF.

The table lists this clonotype with many counts. V usage is TRBV29-1 and J usage is TRBJ2-5; perhaps TRBD2 as D (6 bases). The CDR3 extends over 13 amino acids. V was shortened by 4 bases and J by 5 bases, with 14 bases between the two germline ends. Looked up from germline, CDR1 is SQVTM and CDR2 is ANQGSEA. The CDR3 spells CSVGAAGMETQYF. CDR3 nucleotide sequence: TGCAGCGTTGGCGCGGCGGGGATGGAGACCCAGTACTTC.

The CDR3 reads CASSLVRGGQDTQYF. CDR3 bases: TGCGCCAGCAGCTTGGTGCGGGGGGGCCAAGATACGCAGTATTTT. The J gene is TRBJ2-3, the V gene TRBV5-1; 9 bases map to TRBD2. Germline lookup yields CDR1 SGHRS and CDR2 YFSETQ. The V and J ends lost 0 bases and 5 bases, in that order; junction bases with no gene match: 4. The CDR3 has 15 residues.

The rearrangement joins TRBV11-3 to TRBJ2-1, with 12 nucleotides matching TRBD2. Germline trimming cut 6 bases from V and 1 base from J; bases unmatched to any gene: 4. The CDR3 extends over 16 amino acids. The germline CDR1 and CDR2 sequences are SGHNT and YENEEA. The CDR3 loop reads CASSWTSGESYNEQFF. CDR3 DNA: TGTGCCAGCAGTTGGACTAGCGGGGAATCCTACAATGAGCAGTTCTTC.

This clonotype was recorded a few times. J is TRBJ2-2 and V is TRBV10-3; unclear D gene. CDR3 length: 14 residues. V dropped 4 bases and J dropped 5 bases, with 11 bases sitting between them. CDR1 is ENHRY and CDR2 is SYGVKD in the germline V gene. CDR3 region: CAISGRLGTGELFF. The CDR3 region has the DNA TGTGCCATCAGTGGTAGACTTGGTACCGGGGAGCTGTTTTTT.

This clonotype was detected only a few times. The CDR3 nucleotides read TGCAGTGCTAATCCCGTAGGGGTAGCGGGCGTCACAGATACGCAGTATTTT. Amino acid sequence: CSANPVGVAGVTDTQYF. This chain connects TRBV20-1 to TRBJ2-3, with 7 nucleotides matching TRBD2. J gave up 2 bases and V 4 bases, and 15 bases lay outside the gene matches. The CDR3 has 17 amino acids. Per germline, CDR1 DFQATT and CDR2 SNEGSKA (reference sequence).

DNA of the CDR3: TGCGCCACCTCCGGGACAGGGCTCTTGAACACTGAAGCTTTCTTT. Translation gives CATSGTGLLNTEAFF. This sequence joins TRBV4-1 and TRBJ1-1; TRBD1 agrees at 9 bases. CDR1 is MGHRA, CDR2 YSYEKL, per germline. The V segment lost 10 bases and the J segment 0 bases; nucleotides outside the gene matches: 9. This CDR3 contains 15 residues.

The rearrangement links TRBV21-1 to TRBJ2-1; the table names TRBD2, a call not compared with the DNA. TRBV21-1 is labeled a pseudogene. This CDR3 contains 20 residues. The CDR3 region has the DNA TGTGCCAGCAGCAAAGCGCAGAGGACTAGCGGGGGGCCCTCCTACAATGAGCAGTTCTTC. It translates to CASSKAQRTSGGPSYNEQFF.

This clonotype turned up a few times. This sequence joins TRBV29-1 and TRBJ2-5; possibly TRBD1 or TRBD2 for D (7 bases each). CDR3 length equals 13 residues. V gave up 2 bases and J gave up 5 bases, with 12 bases separating them. Germline CDR1 is SQVTM and CDR2 is ANQGSEA. CDR3 protein: CSVEPRGGETQYF. In nucleotides, the CDR3 is TGCAGCGTTGAACCCAGGGGGGGGGAGACCCAGTACTTC. Looking up the rest from reference TRBV29-1 and TRBJ2-5 gives the full variable domain: SAVISQKPSRDICQRGTSLTIQCQVDSQVTMMFWYRQQPGQSLTLIATANQGSEATYESGFVIDKFPISRPNLTFSTLTVSNMSPEDSSIYLCSVEPRGGETQYFGPGTRLLVL.

This clonotype was observed a few times. The rearrangement uses TRBV29-1 and TRBJ2-3, with D hard to call. CDR1 is SQVTM and CDR2 is ANQGSEA in the germline V gene. V gave up 3 bases and J gave up 8 bases, with 15 bases separating them. This CDR3 spans 13 amino acids. The CDR3 here is CSVEENTHGTQYF. The CDR3 nucleotides read TGCAGCGTTGAGGAGAACACTCATGGTACGCAGTATTTT.

The rearrangement uses TRBV4-3 and TRBJ2-3; tentative D call: TRBD2 (5 bases). The CDR3 covers 15 residues. Germline CDR1 reads LGHNA; CDR2 reads YSLEER. Trimming left V 5 bases short and J 3 bases short, with 15 bases between. The CDR3 region is CASSSRSGGTDTQYF. The CDR3 DNA is TGCGCCAGCAGCTCGAGGTCCGGAGGAACAGATACGCAGTATTTT.

This clonotype was observed a handful of times. The gene calls are TRBV27 and TRBJ2-4; D is possibly TRBD1 (6 bases). V lost 4 bases and J lost 2, with 15 bases in between. Germline V lookup: CDR1 MNHEY, CDR2 SMNVEV (reference sequence). The CDR3 is 16 amino acids. This CDR3 reads CASSSQGDATKNIQYF. The CDR3 coding sequence is TGTGCCAGCAGTTCACAGGGAGATGCGACCAAAAACATTCAGTACTTC.

There are a few counts of this clonotype. The V and J genes are TRBV29-1 and TRBJ2-7, with unresolved D. There are 12 residues in the CDR3. Germline V CDR1 and CDR2: SQVTM, ANQGSEA. The V gene lost 0 bases and the J gene lost 1 base, with 4 bases spanning the gap. DNA for the CDR3: TGCAGCGTTGAAGACAGGTCCTACGAGCAGTACTTC. Translation gives CSVEDRSYEQYF.

This clonotype has a handful of counts. The chain uses TRBV6-1 and TRBJ2-2, with D perhaps matching TRBD1 or TRBD2 (5 bases each). V gave up 6 bases and J gave up 7 bases, with 24 bases separating them. This CDR3 has 17 residues. CDR1 is MNHNS and CDR2 is SASEGT in the germline V gene. The CDR3 nucleotides read TGTGCCAGCAGCGTCACGGGGTGGGCAGGGTATGACGGGGAGCTGTTTTTT. The encoded protein is CASSVTGWAGYDGELFF.

This clonotype was detected only a few times. This chain joins TRBV16 and TRBJ1-5; TRBD1 is a possible D gene (6 bases). CDR1 and CDR2 (germline): KGHSY, FQNENV. The CDR3 loop spans 14 amino acids. The V and J ends lost 3 bases and 6 bases respectively, with 12 bases between them. CDR3 in DNA: TGTGCCAGCAGCCAGGTGGACAGTAGTCAGCCCCAGCATTTT. It encodes CASSQVDSSQPQHF.

The chain links TRBV10-3 to TRBJ2-2; TRBD2 matches 11 bases. J was trimmed by 8 bases and V by 6 bases; bases with no gene match: 11. The CDR3 has 16 residues. CDR1 is ENHRY, CDR2 SYGVKD, per germline. CDR3 in amino acids: CAISPTSGSSSGELFF. The DNA for the CDR3 is TGTGCCATCAGCCCTACTAGCGGGAGTTCCTCTGGGGAGCTGTTTTTT.

This clonotype showed up just a few times. The chain joins TRBV4-2 to TRBJ2-1; maybe TRBD1 (6 bases). Germline V lookup: CDR1 LGHNA, CDR2 YNFKEQ. The V end lost 1 base, the J end lost 9 bases, and 16 bases lay between the germline ends. There are 15 residues in the CDR3. The CDR3 DNA sequence: TGTGCCAGCAGCCAAGGTGGGAACAGGGCGGTTGAGCAGTTCTTC. Translating gives CASSQGGNRAVEQFF.

The gene calls are TRBV20-1 and TRBJ2-7, with 9 bases that match TRBD2. Trimming removed 2 bases from V and 2 bases from J; junction bases left unmatched: 4. This CDR3 comprises 14 residues. The germline gives CDR1 DFQATT, CDR2 SNEGSKA (reference sequence). CDR3 bases: TGCAGTGCTAGATCGACTAGCGGAGCCTACGAGCAGTACTTC. Protein sequence: CSARSTSGAYEQYF.